This passage covers 5 T cell receptor beta chains from one sample sequenced in a study of OX40 agonist ivuxolimab in advanced cancers. The library relied on the immunoSEQ multiplex PCR assay. Drawn from immuneACCESS, this table holds only the in-frame rearrangements with V and J called that TCRdb kept. Clones are partly lost; checked studies trace under half to an unresolved V gene and leave the rest unexplained. The sample contains some 48,000 clones, nearly 80% of them found a single time. The ten biggest clones cover 6.5% to 9% of the sample. The source was CD4+ or CD8+ T cells sorted from blood, collected in a trial of the OX40 agonist ivuxolimab. These receptors all come from an adult with an advanced solid tumor such as melanoma, head and neck, liver or kidney cancer.

The V call is TRBV10-2, the J call TRBJ1-5, with D hard to call. The CDR3 spans 12 residues. The V gene's germline CDR1 is WSHSY and CDR2 SAAADI. Trimming left V 7 bases short and J 9 bases short, with 13 bases between. CDR3 protein: CASTAIGMPQHF. The CDR3 bases are TGCGCCAGCACCGCGATTGGGATGCCCCAGCATTTT.

This chain connects TRBV9 to TRBJ2-7; a possible D gene is TRBD2 (5 bases). V was clipped by 3 bases and J by 0 bases, with 13 bases between them. The CDR3 is 15 residues long. Germline V gene lookup returns CDR1 SGDLS and CDR2 YYNGEE. The CDR3 protein is CASSEGMGSSYEQYF. The CDR3 nucleotides are TGTGCCAGCAGCGAGGGAATGGGGAGCTCCTACGAGCAGTACTTC.

V and J are TRBV2 and TRBJ1-5, with D possibly matching TRBD1 (6 bases). The germline V gene encodes CDR1 SNHLY and CDR2 FYNNEI. The CDR3 totals 15 residues. The V gene lost 5 bases and the J gene lost 5 bases, with 16 bases spanning the gap. As DNA, the CDR3 is TGTGCCAGCAGTTTCGACAGGCTTGGGGATCAGCCCCAGCATTTT. Translated: CASSFDRLGDQPQHF.

The chain joins TRBV7-2 to TRBJ2-2; 11 bases fit TRBD2. Germline loops: CDR1 SGHTA, CDR2 FQGNSA. The CDR3 is made up of 17 amino acids. The ends lost 0 bases at V and 7 bases at J; junction bases unmatched: 7. The DNA for the CDR3 is TGTGCCAGCAGCTTAGCGGCGGTAGCGGGAGGGAACGGGGAGCTGTTTTTT. Translated, it gives CASSLAAVAGGNGELFF.

This rearrangement joins TRBV10-2 to TRBJ2-3; TRBD2 aligns across 9 bases. V trimming: 5 bases; J trimming: 6 bases; junction bases outside the gene matches: 9. Germline V gene sequence: CDR1 WSHSY, CDR2 SAAADI. The CDR3 spans 15 residues. In nucleotides, the CDR3 is TGCGCCAGCAGTCCTTCGTTAGCGGGAGCGGATACGCAGTATTTT. This codes for CASSPSLAGADTQYF.